These 10 T cell receptor beta chains came from one sample sequenced in a study of blood T cell repertoires in COVID-19. Using immunoSEQ multiplex PCR, the repertoire was profiled, and TCRdb retains in-frame clones only, with some absent. Found here are about 76,000 clones, approximately 86% of them singletons; the top ten hold 18%. The sequenced sample consisted of peripheral blood. The source is a human donor in a cohort sampled during active COVID-19.

The chain links TRBV19 to TRBJ1-2, with 10 bases lining up with TRBD1. V was pared by 5 bases and J by 2 bases, with 8 bases of the junction left unmatched. The CDR3 spans 16 residues. Germline values: CDR1 LNHDA, CDR2 SQIVND (reference sequence). CDR3 in DNA: TGTGCCAGTAGTGAGCTACCGGGACAGGGGAACTATGGCTACACCTTC. Its protein product is CASSELPGQGNYGYTF. Drawing the rest from reference TRBV19 and TRBJ1-2, the complete variable domain is DGGITQSPKYLFRKEGQNVTLSCEQNLNHDAMYWYRQDPGQGLRLIYYSQIVNDFQKGDIAEGYSVSREKKESFPLTVTSAQKNPTAFYLCASSELPGQGNYGYTFGSGTRLTVV.

The CDR3 region has the DNA TGTGCCAGCAGCCAAGCAGTTGCTGGGCAGAGAGACACAGATACGCAGTATTTT. Translated: CASSQAVAGQRDTDTQYF. V is TRBV4-2 and J is TRBJ2-3; D gene uncertain. V dropped 1 base and J dropped 2 bases, with 19 bases sitting between them. The germline gives CDR1 LGHNA, CDR2 YNFKEQ. The CDR3 totals 18 residues.

The genes are TRBV25-1 and TRBJ1-6, with 8 bases fitting TRBD1. CDR3 size: 18 residues. Per germline, CDR1 MGHDK and CDR2 SYGVNS. J gave up 9 bases and V 4 bases, and 17 bases lay outside the gene matches. The CDR3 DNA reads as TGTGCCAGCAGTGGCCGGGACAGGCCACCTCGTGTGGGTTCACCCCTCCACTTT. As protein: CASSGRDRPPRVGSPLHF.

V usage is TRBV6-5 and J usage is TRBJ2-1; maybe TRBD2 (5 bases). The V gene lost 6 bases and the J gene lost 10 bases, with 13 bases spanning the gap. Germline CDR1 and CDR2: MNHEY and SVGAGI. CDR3 length equals 12 residues. The CDR3 reads CASRSLAGEQFF. CDR3 in DNA: TGTGCCAGCAGATCGCTCGCGGGCGAGCAGTTCTTC.

This chain connects TRBV12-3 or TRBV12-4 to TRBJ2-7; D not resolved. V lost 3 bases to trimming and J lost 9 bases, with 9 bases between them. The CDR3 runs to 11 residues. The CDR3 spells CASSFASVQYF. The CDR3 DNA follows: TGTGCCAGCAGTTTCGCGTCGGTGCAGTACTTC.

The V call is TRBV24-1, the J call TRBJ2-7; TRBD2 is a possible D gene (7 bases). Trimming took 3 bases from V and 6 from J, leaving 26 bases between them. Germline values: CDR1 KGHDR, CDR2 SFDVKD. The CDR3 has 18 amino acids. In DNA, the CDR3 is TGTGCCACCAGTGATCAAAGGAGGGGGGCGGGGGCGGCCTCCGAGCAGTACTTC. This sequence encodes CATSDQRRGAGAASEQYF.

J is TRBJ1-2 and V is TRBV14; 7 nucleotides line up with TRBD1. With 2 bases clipped from V and 4 bases from J, the junction kept 4 bases outside the gene matches. The CDR3 is 14 amino acids. Germline CDR1 SGHDN, CDR2 FVKESK. Here the CDR3 DNA reads TGTGCCAGCAGCCAAACTACAGGGGCCTATGGCTACACCTTC. It codes for CASSQTTGAYGYTF.

The chain links TRBV19 to TRBJ1-3, with TRBD1 matching 7 bases. Unmatched junction bases numbered 7, after V lost 5 bases and J lost 0 bases. CDR3 size: 16 residues. Germline CDR1 LNHDA, CDR2 SQIVND (reference sequence). CDR3: CASSGPGQFSGNTIYF. In DNA, the CDR3 is TGTGCCAGTAGTGGGCCGGGACAGTTCTCTGGAAACACCATATATTTT.

This clone was seen more than once but under ten times. The chain is built from TRBV2 and TRBJ2-7; no clear D gene. The CDR3 loop spans 11 amino acids. Germline assignment: CDR1 SNHLY and CDR2 FYNNEI. The V gene lost 6 bases and the J gene lost 5 bases, with 8 bases spanning the gap. CDR3 region: CASRSTDEQYF. The CDR3 DNA follows: TGTGCCAGCAGGAGTACCGACGAGCAGTACTTC.

The CDR3 DNA follows: TGTGCCAGCAGCTCAACAGTGAAACTGTTTTTT. Its protein product is CASSSTVKLFF. The chain is built from TRBV7-9 and TRBJ1-4; D remains unclear. The CDR3 has 11 residues. V was pared by 4 bases and J by 11 bases, with 8 bases between. Germline V CDR1 and CDR2: SEHNR, FQNEAQ (reference sequence).